What follows describes a single T cell receptor (beta chain). No cognate antigen has been identified for it. Per-nucleotide qualities are absent, and no much larger clonotype sits a single base away. The data stem from a study of cytomegalovirus exposure and HLA in healthy donors (dated by TCRdb to between 2016 and 2019). Regarding the complete study: According to a later analysis, one platform produced both the 100 to 150 validation repertoires and the roughly 650 repertoires of the first cohort. Besides the first cohort of some 670 subjects, a separate validation cohort made up of 95 to 150 different subjects was used. High-throughput TCR immunosequencing, statistical association of individual TCRs with disease status, and machine learning were combined to predict cytomegalovirus infection status. The study aimed to test whether signatures of past pathogen exposure could be identified by cataloging public T cell receptors.

Inclusive of the bounding cysteine and phenylalanine, the CDR3 is 15 residues long. Only CDR3 DNA is held: 45 bases, read in frame from base 1. The germline V gene gives CDR1 as SGHVS and CDR2 as FQNEAQ. V has 1 base trimmed and J has 7 bases trimmed; junction bases matching no gene number 6. Findings and caveats that apply to the study as a whole: The study gave a list of 150 to 200 TCR beta chains associated with cytomegalovirus. Most TCR sequences were observed very rarely across donors, whereas some public TCRs were present in many individuals. Of the cluster scores, 85% to 95% were above 0 in a later analysis, which found that TCRs clustered in the first cohort also tended to co-occur in the 120 or so validation repertoires. According to the authors, the approach could potentially be generalized to other disease states and immunological phenotypes. All 110 or so repertoires were used to score co-occurrence in the validation cohort in a later analysis, because that analysis had no HLA typing for the cohort. Three of the identified cytomegalovirus-associated TCR beta chains were confirmed in vitro to be specific for cytomegalovirus antigens. The classifier was reported to diagnose cytomegalovirus status with high specificity and sensitivity in both the original and validation cohorts.

Separate from the roughly 700-subject first cohort, the validation cohort of 90 to 150 subjects was the group to which the donors belonged. Library construction relied on the immunoSEQ multiplex PCR assay. From the authors' description of their analysis: A statistical classification framework was built to diagnose cytomegalovirus status from the catalog of TCR beta chain sequences. Drawn from immuneACCESS, this table holds only the in-frame rearrangements with V and J called that TCRdb kept. Clones are partly lost; checked studies trace under half to an unresolved V gene and leave the rest unexplained. D and trimming come from the DNA, and the V and J calls and clone size come from that table. Within this sample are under 400,000 clones, with roughly 89% of them counted one time only. The top ten constitute around 0.8% of the sample.

The sequenced material came from PBMCs. The sequence joins TRBV7-8 to TRBJ1-5, with 8 bases in between that match TRBD1. The sequence was collected from a young woman in good health and CMV-seronegative. The CDR3 protein is CASSLGDRSLQPQHF. The DNA sequence is as follows: TGTGCCAGCAGCTTAGGGGACAGGTCCCTCCAGCCCCAGCATTTT.